Below are 7 T cell receptor beta chains sequenced from a single sample in a study of response to subunit inactivated influenza vaccine. TCRdb fed the RT-PCR reads into MiXCR, producing one record per CDR3 protein. The table has 430,000 or so distinct CDR3 sequences, 9.5% to 12% seen once. Sequences were derived from PBMCs from blood, sampled roughly 45 days after vaccination. The receptors here all came from a man aged 45-65 years who received an inactivated influenza vaccine.

This clonotype was seen repeatedly, ten times or more. V is TRBV6-1 and J is TRBJ1-2, with a weak D call TRBD1 (5 bases). The V and J ends lost 6 bases and 4 bases respectively, with 18 bases between them. CDR3 size: 15 residues. Germline CDR1 MNHNS, CDR2 SASEGT. CDR3 in DNA: TGTGCCAGCAGCGCACCTAGGCAGGGAGCCTATGGCTACACCTTC. This sequence encodes CASSAPRQGAYGYTF.

This clonotype turned up a few times. The rearrangement uses TRBV6-1 and TRBJ2-7, with D possibly matching TRBD2 (7 bases). Trimming took 8 bases from V and 6 from J, leaving 23 bases between them. Germline values: CDR1 MNHNS, CDR2 SASEGT. There are 15 residues in the CDR3. CDR3 DNA sequence: TGTGCCAGCGGTCCGACTAGCCCAGGAGGGGGCGAGCAGTACTTC. Its protein product is CASGPTSPGGGEQYF.

The sample holds a few counts of this clonotype. The chain links TRBV6-5 to TRBJ2-1, with D possibly called TRBD1 or TRBD2 (5 bases each). The CDR3 consists of 13 residues. Between the trimmed V and J ends, which lost 3 bases and 6 bases, there was a span of 9 bases. Per the germline V gene, CDR1 is MNHEY and CDR2 is SVGAGI. For the CDR3, the DNA is TGTGCCAGCAGTTATGAGAGGGGCAATGAGCAGTTCTTC. Protein: CASSYERGNEQFF.

In its sample, this clonotype was seen a few times. The V call is TRBV12-3 or TRBV12-4, the J call TRBJ1-5; no definite D call. The V end was cut by 7 bases, the J end by 4 bases, with 14 bases between. The length of the CDR3 is 14 residues. CDR3 loop: CASMGSSGNQPQHF. CDR3 nucleotide sequence: TGTGCCAGCATGGGGAGCTCGGGAAATCAGCCCCAGCATTTT.

This clonotype was counted only a few times. The chain carries TRBV7-9 and TRBJ2-5; TRBD2 agrees at 9 bases. The CDR3 covers 15 residues. V lost 1 base and J lost 7; bases outside the gene matches: 7. Germline V gene lookup returns CDR1 SEHNR and CDR2 FQNEAQ (reference sequence). The DNA for the CDR3 is TGTGCCAGCAGCTTAGATGGTAGCGGGAGAGGGACCCAGTACTTC. Its translation is CASSLDGSGRGTQYF.

This rearrangement joins TRBV28 to TRBJ1-2; D not certain. The germline V gene has CDR1 MDHEN and CDR2 SYDVKM. The length of the CDR3 is 14 residues. V was clipped by 5 bases and J by 1 base, with 11 bases between them. CDR3 DNA sequence: TGTGCCAGCAGTCAATCCGGGAATAACTATGGCTACACCTTC. The encoded protein is CASSQSGNNYGYTF.

This clonotype was detected a few times. V gene TRBV7-2 combines with J gene TRBJ1-2; D unresolved. V was pared by 1 base and J by 4 bases, with 7 bases between. This CDR3 comprises 13 residues. Germline CDR1 SGHTA, CDR2 FQGNSA. CDR3 in amino acids: CASSLDPSYGYTF. The CDR3 nucleotides are TGTGCCAGCAGCTTAGACCCGTCCTATGGCTACACCTTC.